The present entry profiles one T cell receptor (beta chain) with its context. Its specificity is not known. The sample is drawn from a study of Graves' ophthalmopathy and Graves' hyperthyroidism. Study-level information: Blood was drawn at initial diagnosis, before any treatment.

Trimming took 3 bases from V and 10 from J, leaving 12 bases between them. Germline CDR1 SQVTM, CDR2 ANQGSEA. The CDR3 contains 11 residues. Study observations and caveats: Among thyroid clonotypes expanded above 0.001 frequency, most also appeared in blood.

RNA transcripts were the source from which TCR beta CDR3 regions were amplified. The first round was an RT-PCR with HTBI primers, and the second round was a multiplex PCR. One entry per CDR3 protein results from TCRdb running MiXCR on the multiplex PCR reads. The table includes about 740,000 distinct CDR3 sequences, 35% to 50% detected once. PBMCs had their origin in fresh peripheral blood (around 10 ml). The sample taken for sequencing was peripheral blood. The chain links TRBV29-1 to TRBJ2-5; perhaps TRBD2 as D (5 bases). The clonotype comes from an adult man with Graves' ophthalmopathy. Here the CDR3 reads CSVDGEKIQYF. As DNA, the CDR3 is TGCAGCGTTGACGGGGAGAAGATCCAGTACTTC.